The next 14 T cell receptor beta chains were all read from a single sample in a study of blood T cell repertoires in COVID-19. Profiling relied on immunoSEQ multiplex PCR, and the TCRdb table lists in-frame clones only, not all of them. The sample includes 150,000 to 200,000 clones, roughly nine tenths of them seen just once. Sequencing was carried out using peripheral blood. These receptors came from a human donor in a cohort sampled during active COVID-19.

The chain joins TRBV11-3 to TRBJ2-7; TRBD1 agrees at 9 bases. J lost 2 bases, V lost 5 bases, and 10 bases had no gene match. Germline values: CDR1 SGHNT, CDR2 YENEEA. This CDR3 spans 16 amino acids. The CDR3 spells CASSLYRDRDTYEQYF. The CDR3 DNA reads as TGTGCCAGCAGCCTATACCGGGACAGGGACACCTACGAGCAGTACTTC.

The chain recombines TRBV12-5 with TRBJ2-7, with TRBD2 identical over 16 bases. This CDR3 region has 15 residues. Losses at the gene ends were 7 bases for V and 7 bases for J; bases not matched to a gene: 7. Germline CDR1 reads LGHNT; CDR2 reads FRNRAP. The CDR3 DNA reads as TGTGCTAGTGCCCCTGGGACTAGCGGGGGGGCGGAGCAGTACTTC. Amino acids: CASAPGTSGGAEQYF.

The V call is TRBV7-9, the J call TRBJ1-5; D unresolved. Trimming shortened V by 1 base and J by 9 bases, and 16 bases separated the two germline ends. Germline CDR1 SEHNR, CDR2 FQNEAQ (reference sequence). CDR3 length equals 15 residues. The CDR3 nucleotides are TGTGCCAGCAGCTTAGACAGCGGTCCTCGGTGGCCCCAGCATTTT. Its protein product is CASSLDSGPRWPQHF.

The chain employs TRBV18 and TRBJ1-1; maybe TRBD1 (5 bases). The CDR3 spans 13 residues. Trimming removed 5 bases from V and 3 bases from J, with 10 bases in between. The V gene's germline CDR1 is KGHSH and CDR2 LQKENI. The CDR3 protein is CASSIGGDTEAFF. The CDR3 DNA reads TGTGCCAGCTCAATCGGGGGGGACACTGAAGCTTTCTTT.

The chain couples TRBV5-4 to TRBJ2-7; 12 bases agree with TRBD2. The J segment lost 7 bases and the V segment lost 2 bases, leaving 1 base of the junction unmatched. Per the germline V gene, CDR1 is SGHNT and CDR2 is YYREEE (reference sequence). The length of the CDR3 is 13 residues. The CDR3 nucleotides read TGTGCCAGCAGCTTAGGACTAGCGGGGGAGCAGTACTTC. Its translation is CASSLGLAGEQYF. Full variable domain (outside the CDR3, taken from reference TRBV5-4 and TRBJ2-7): ETGVTQSPTHLIKTRGQQVTLRCSSQSGHNTVSWYQQALGQGPQFIFQYYREEENGRGNFPPRFSGLQFPNYSSELNVNALELDDSALYLCASSLGLAGEQYFGPGTRLTVT.

This rearrangement joins TRBV3-1 (or the pseudogene TRBV3-2) to TRBJ1-2; tentative D call: TRBD1 (5 bases). Germline-derived CDR1 and CDR2 are LGHDT and YNNKEL (reference sequence). Trimming removed 1 base from V and 4 bases from J, with 10 bases in between. The CDR3 extends over 14 amino acids. CDR3 bases: TGTGCCAGCAGCCAAGGACGACAGAGCTATGGCTACACCTTC. Its translation is CASSQGRQSYGYTF.

The chain links TRBV28 to TRBJ1-2; perhaps TRBD1 as D (6 bases). There are 14 residues in the CDR3. With 2 bases removed from V and 2 bases from J, the gap between germline ends came to 9 bases. The V gene's germline CDR1 is MDHEN and CDR2 SYDVKM. The CDR3 is CASSLQGTNYGYTF. Written as DNA, the CDR3 is TGTGCCAGCAGTTTACAGGGGACCAACTATGGCTACACCTTC.

J is TRBJ2-2 and V is TRBV19; perhaps TRBD1 as D (6 bases). The CDR3 length is 16 residues. Germline V CDR1 and CDR2: LNHDA, SQIVND (reference sequence). Trimming pared 5 bases from V and 4 bases from J, leaving 17 bases between. The CDR3, as DNA: TGTGCCAGTAGTCCCAAACAGGGCGCGGGCACCGGGGAGCTGTTTTTT. Encoded protein: CASSPKQGAGTGELFF.

The gene calls are TRBV30 and TRBJ2-2, with TRBD2 matching 14 bases. The CDR3 has 15 amino acids. Germline trimming cut 8 bases from V and 5 bases from J; bases unmatched to any gene: 7. From germline, CDR1 is GTSNPN and CDR2 SVGIG (reference sequence). In DNA, the CDR3 is TGTGCCCTAGGGACTAGCGGGAGTGGAACCGGGGAGCTGTTTTTT. Encoded protein: CALGTSGSGTGELFF.

This chain uses TRBV2 with TRBJ1-6; TRBD1 agrees at 7 bases. The CDR3 is 14 residues long. Germline V gives CDR1 SNHLY, CDR2 FYNNEI. Trimming took 3 bases from V and 7 from J; bases not matched to a gene: 3. CDR3 residues: CASSDRGLNSPLHF. CDR3 nucleotides: TGTGCCAGCAGTGATAGGGGGCTAAATTCACCCCTCCACTTT.

The chain has TRBV5-1 and TRBJ2-3; unclear D gene. Trimming stripped 4 bases from V and 2 bases from J, with 11 bases between. The CDR3 is 14 residues long. Germline V CDR1 and CDR2: SGHRS, YFSETQ. In nucleotides, the CDR3 is TGCGCCAGCAGCCTGGACGGTCCCACAGATACGCAGTATTTT. This gives the protein CASSLDGPTDTQYF.

V usage is TRBV30 and J usage is TRBJ2-5; D is perhaps TRBD2 (5 bases). Trimming removed 0 bases at V and 5 bases at J, with 13 bases between. Germline loops: CDR1 GTSNPN, CDR2 SVGIG (reference sequence). The CDR3 covers 14 residues. This CDR3 is CAWSVDRGRETQYF. The CDR3 DNA reads TGTGCCTGGAGTGTAGACCGGGGTCGGGAGACCCAGTACTTC.

This clone was detected only once. The rearrangement joins TRBV6-5 to TRBJ1-2, with 8 bases aligning to TRBD1. The germline V gene has CDR1 MNHEY and CDR2 SVGAGI. J gave up 10 bases and V 6 bases, and 10 bases lay outside the gene matches. The CDR3 sequence is 13 residues long. The CDR3 spells CASSRGQGVDYTF. CDR3 sequence (DNA): TGTGCCAGCAGCCGTGGACAGGGTGTTGACTACACCTTC.

The chain joins TRBV18 to TRBJ2-7; TRBD1 might be the D (7 bases). The V gene lost 4 bases and the J gene lost 4 bases, with 29 bases spanning the gap. CDR1 is KGHSH and CDR2 is LQKENI in the germline V gene. The CDR3 runs 19 residues. The DNA of the CDR3 is TGTGCCAGCTCACAGTCCAGGCAGCGGCGGCAGGGGGGAACTTACGAGCAGTACTTC. Its protein product is CASSQSRQRRQGGTYEQYF.